The 30 T cell receptor beta chains below come from one sample, sequenced in a study of blood T cells in healthy people across ages. The use of a sample-barcoded 5' primer and a J-beta primer mix characterized a second PCR of about 7 to 12 cycles. TCRdb recomputed calls from the 5' RACE reads with MiXCR, one row per CDR3 protein. There are roughly 1.4 million distinct CDR3 sequences in the sample; 45% to 70% occur only once, and about 6.3% lies in the top ten. The sequencing sample was made of blood. The source is a man aged 18 to 35 in good health.

This clonotype was seen more than once but under ten times. The J gene is TRBJ2-7, the V gene TRBV4-1; maybe TRBD2 (5 bases). The length of the CDR3 is 15 residues. V lost 3 bases to trimming and J lost 4 bases, with 16 bases between them. CDR1 is MGHRA, CDR2 YSYEKL, per germline. CDR3 bases: TGCGCCAGCAGCCACCGGGAACTAGAGCCATACGAGCAGTACTTC. Translated: CASSHRELEPYEQYF.

This chain connects TRBV14 to TRBJ2-7, with no clear D. CDR1 is SGHDN and CDR2 is FVKESK in the germline V gene. The CDR3 spans 15 residues. V was clipped by 3 bases and J by 5 bases, with 17 bases between them. For the CDR3, the DNA is TGTGCCAGCAGCCAGGACCCGGGCCCGGTCCACGAGCAGTACTTC. Encoded protein: CASSQDPGPVHEQYF.

CDR3 loop: CSAETSGSRNEQYF. The CDR3 bases are TGCAGCGCCGAGACTAGCGGGAGTAGAAATGAGCAGTACTTC. The chain has TRBV29-1 and TRBJ2-5; 12 bases line up with TRBD2. The CDR3 has 14 residues. Germline CDR1 is SQVTM and CDR2 is ANQGSEA. The ends lost 7 bases at V and 11 bases at J; junction bases unmatched: 14.

This clonotype came up once. The junction departs from the called germline gene at one end, perhaps through a read error. The chain employs TRBV2 and TRBJ2-7; perhaps TRBD1 as D (5 bases). Germline assignment: CDR1 SNHLY and CDR2 FYNNEI. This CDR3 has 14 amino acids. Here the CDR3 reads CASNERTSPYEQYF. The CDR3, as DNA: TGTGCCAGCAATGAAAGGACAAGCCCCTACGAGCAGTACTTC.

This chain connects TRBV28 to TRBJ2-7; 10 positions match TRBD1. The CDR3 is 15 residues long. With 2 bases clipped from V and 2 bases from J, the junction kept 3 bases outside the gene matches. In germline, CDR1 is MDHEN, CDR2 SYDVKM. The CDR3 reads CASSLPDRGPYEQYF. The CDR3 DNA reads as TGTGCCAGCAGTTTACCTGACAGGGGGCCCTACGAGCAGTACTTC.

V is TRBV20-1 and J is TRBJ1-2; D not certain. V lost 1 base, J lost 4 bases, and 10 bases lay in between. CDR3 length: 13 amino acids. Looked up from germline, CDR1 is DFQATT and CDR2 is SNEGSKA (reference sequence). Written as DNA, the CDR3 is TGCAGTGCTAGAGTGAACAGCCCCTATGGCTACACCTTC. Translation gives CSARVNSPYGYTF.

This clonotype was counted a few times. This chain links TRBV4-2 with TRBJ2-1; perhaps TRBD2 as D (5 bases). The CDR3 is made up of 12 amino acids. CDR1 is LGHNA and CDR2 is YNFKEQ in the germline V gene. V was trimmed by 4 bases and J by 8 bases, leaving 9 bases between them. The CDR3 nucleotides read TGTGCCAGCAGCCGAAACGGGGATGAGCAGTTCTTC. It specifies CASSRNGDEQFF.

V is TRBV4-2 and J is TRBJ2-7, with TRBD1 as a possible D gene (5 bases). The ends were cut back, 1 base at V and 5 bases at J, with 12 bases in the middle. This CDR3 region has 14 residues. In germline, CDR1 is LGHNA, CDR2 YNFKEQ. The CDR3 spells CASSQGTLGNEQYF. The DNA of the CDR3 is TGTGCCAGCAGCCAAGGGACATTGGGTAACGAGCAGTACTTC.

The count of this clonotype is one. The chain is built from TRBV5-4 and TRBJ2-1; 9 bases line up with TRBD1. J was trimmed by 6 bases and V by 0 bases; bases with no gene match: 10. Germline V lookup: CDR1 SGHNT, CDR2 YYREEE (reference sequence). The CDR3 covers 17 residues. This chain's CDR3 is CASSLGLPGQGINEQFF. Written as DNA, the CDR3 is TGTGCCAGCAGCTTGGGACTACCGGGACAGGGAATCAATGAGCAGTTCTTC.

This clonotype was seen more than once but under ten times. The chain carries TRBV4-3 and TRBJ2-1; 7 nucleotides line up with TRBD2. CDR1 LGHNA and CDR2 YSLEER come from the germline V gene. The CDR3 is 16 amino acids. J lost 11 bases, V lost 0 bases, and 13 bases had no gene match. The CDR3 DNA reads TGCGCCAGCAGCCAAGATCGGAATCTAGCGGTTCAAAAGCAGTTCTTC. Its translation: CASSQDRNLAVQKQFF.

This sequence joins TRBV25-1 and TRBJ2-3; possible D gene TRBD1, 6 bases. Germline V lookup: CDR1 MGHDK, CDR2 SYGVNS. V shed 6 bases and J shed 4 bases, with 8 bases lying between them. This CDR3 contains 12 residues. CDR3: CASRDRPDTQYF. CDR3 nucleotides: TGTGCCAGCAGAGACAGGCCAGATACGCAGTATTTT.

The chain is built from TRBV6-1 and TRBJ2-5, with D maybe TRBD2 (5 bases). Germline-derived CDR1 and CDR2 are MNHNS and SASEGT. The V end lost 2 bases, the J end lost 5 bases, and 15 bases lay between the germline ends. The CDR3 totals 15 residues. The chain's CDR3 is CASSERETEYETQYF. The CDR3 coding sequence is TGTGCCAGCAGTGAAAGGGAGACTGAGTACGAGACCCAGTACTTC.

This chain links TRBV7-9 with TRBJ2-4, with D possibly called TRBD1 or TRBD2 (5 bases each). The DNA end is more similar to TRBJ2-7, so the J call may be wrong. From germline, CDR1 is SEHNR and CDR2 FQNEAQ (reference sequence). CDR3 length equals 16 residues. For the CDR3, the DNA is TGTGCCAGCAGCTTGTGGATTGGGGGTAATCATGGCGAGCAGTACTTC. Translated: CASSLWIGGNHGEQYF.

In its sample, this clonotype was seen a few times. V and J are TRBV7-2 and TRBJ2-7; TRBD2 is a possible D gene (6 bases). This CDR3 has 16 amino acids. V lost 0 bases, J lost 1 base, and 13 bases lay in between. Germline CDR1 SGHTA, CDR2 FQGNSA. CDR3 sequence reads: CASSLAGAGASYEQYF. CDR3 nucleotide sequence: TGTGCCAGCAGCTTAGCGGGAGCGGGTGCTTCCTACGAGCAGTACTTC.

The V and J genes are TRBV9 and TRBJ2-5, with 7 bases that match TRBD2. V lost 0 bases and J lost 11; bases outside the gene matches: 7. This CDR3 contains 13 residues. In germline, CDR1 is SGDLS, CDR2 YYNGEE. CDR3 amino acids: CASSVGRAGEQYF. In DNA, the CDR3 is TGTGCCAGCAGCGTAGGTAGGGCGGGGGAGCAGTACTTC. The full variable domain, rest sourced from reference TRBV9 and TRBJ2-5, is DSGVTQTPKHLITATGQRVTLRCSPRSGDLSVYWYQQSLDQGLQFLIQYYNGEERAKGNILERFSAQQFPDLHSELNLSSLELGDSALYFCASSVGRAGEQYFGPGTRLLVL.

This clonotype was detected only a few times. The rearrangement joins TRBV7-9 to TRBJ2-1; 12 nucleotides match TRBD2. The CDR3 runs to 16 residues. Unmatched junction bases numbered 6, after V lost 5 bases and J lost 4 bases. Germline CDR1 reads SEHNR; CDR2 reads FQNEAQ (reference sequence). CDR3 nucleotide sequence: TGTGCCAGCAGCCCTCCTAGCGGGAGGGAGTACAATGAGCAGTTCTTC. Translation: CASSPPSGREYNEQFF.

This chain connects TRBV10-3 to TRBJ2-1, with D maybe TRBD2 (6 bases). CDR3 size: 15 residues. Germline values: CDR1 ENHRY, CDR2 SYGVKD. With 4 bases removed from V and 3 bases from J, the gap between germline ends came to 13 bases. CDR3 region: CAISVGGLGYNEQFF. In DNA, the CDR3 is TGTGCCATCAGTGTTGGGGGGTTGGGCTACAATGAGCAGTTCTTC.

The V gene is TRBV5-1, the J gene TRBJ2-5; no reliable D call. Germline values: CDR1 SGHRS, CDR2 YFSETQ. V shed 3 bases and J shed 11 bases, with 29 bases lying between them. The CDR3 has 17 residues. CDR3 nucleotides: TGCGCCAGCAGCTCTATATCCTCGGCCTGGGGTCTATATGAGCAGTACTTC. Its translation: CASSSISSAWGLYEQYF.

J is TRBJ1-4 and V is TRBV28; D call uncertain. This CDR3 contains 15 residues. Germline values: CDR1 MDHEN, CDR2 SYDVKM. Trimming shortened V by 2 bases and J by 7 bases, and 14 bases separated the two germline ends. The CDR3 sequence: CASSLPAVSSEKLFF. The CDR3 DNA follows: TGTGCCAGCAGTTTACCCGCGGTGTCTAGTGAAAAACTGTTTTTT.

The chain is built from TRBV28 and TRBJ2-5, with 11 bases that match TRBD1. The CDR3 extends over 15 amino acids. Trimming removed 6 bases from V and 1 base from J; junction bases left unmatched: 4. Per the germline V gene, CDR1 is MDHEN and CDR2 is SYDVKM. CDR3 sequence (DNA): TGTGCCAGCAGAGGACAGGGGGCTAGCCAAGAGACCCAGTACTTC. Translating it yields CASRGQGASQETQYF.

J is TRBJ2-4 and V is TRBV29-1; 7 bases are a match to TRBD2. The J call may be incorrect, as the DNA end agrees better with TRBJ2-7. The CDR3 sequence is 11 residues long. Germline V gene lookup returns CDR1 SQVTM and CDR2 ANQGSEA. The CDR3 DNA sequence: TGCAGCTACGGGCGGGGGTACGAGCAGTACTTC. This translates into CSYGRGYEQYF.

J is TRBJ1-1 and V is TRBV9, with 8 bases that match TRBD1. Germline values: CDR1 SGDLS, CDR2 YYNGEE. The CDR3 runs to 16 residues. The trim removed 0 bases at V and 1 base at J, leaving 5 bases unmatched. The CDR3 region has the DNA TGTGCCAGCAGCGTAGGCAGGACAGGGCCGAACACTGAAGCTTTCTTT. The encoded protein is CASSVGRTGPNTEAFF. Full variable domain (remainder filled in from reference TRBV9 and TRBJ1-1): DSGVTQTPKHLITATGQRVTLRCSPRSGDLSVYWYQQSLDQGLQFLIQYYNGEERAKGNILERFSAQQFPDLHSELNLSSLELGDSALYFCASSVGRTGPNTEAFFGQGTRLTVV.

In its sample, this clonotype was seen a few times. V is TRBV7-6 and J is TRBJ2-4, with D hard to call. Near its end, the DNA agrees better with TRBJ2-7, so the J call may be wrong. This CDR3 is built from 11 residues. Germline CDR1 and CDR2: SGHVS and FNYEAQ. As DNA, the CDR3 is TGTGCCAGCACCGATGGGGACGAGCAGTACTTC. This translates into CASTDGDEQYF.

The V and J genes are TRBV4-1 and TRBJ2-7; D perhaps matches TRBD2 (6 bases). V lost 1 base and J 1 base, leaving 14 bases between the germline ends. The germline gives CDR1 MGHRA, CDR2 YSYEKL. There are 16 residues in the CDR3. In DNA form, the CDR3 reads TGCGCCAGCAGCCAAGGTCTAGCGAGGGGATCCTACGAGCAGTACTTC. Translating it yields CASSQGLARGSYEQYF.

The chain recombines TRBV25-1 with TRBJ2-3; D is unresolved. Trimming stripped 4 bases from V and 4 bases from J, with 9 bases between. Germline-derived CDR1 and CDR2 are MGHDK and SYGVNS. The CDR3 covers 13 residues. For the CDR3, the DNA is TGTGCCAGCAGTGGGTTTATCGCAGATACGCAGTATTTT. The encoded protein is CASSGFIADTQYF.

The rearrangement links TRBV18 to TRBJ2-5; 7 bases align to TRBD2. The assigned J gene may be wrong: the sequence end matches TRBJ2-7 better. Germline CDR1 KGHSH, CDR2 LQKENI. The CDR3 extends over 14 amino acids. CDR3 in amino acids: CASAPGLKRDEQYF. The CDR3, as DNA: TGTGCCAGCGCCCCGGGACTAAAAAGGGACGAGCAGTACTTC.

The CDR3 region has the DNA TGCAGTGCGCGGACTAGCGGGAGACCTGATACGCAGTATTTT. It specifies CSARTSGRPDTQYF. The chain carries TRBV20-1 and TRBJ2-3; the match to TRBD2 covers 13 bases. Germline V gene data show CDR1 as DFQATT and CDR2 as SNEGSKA (reference sequence). CDR3 length: 14 amino acids. Trimming removed 6 bases from V and 6 bases from J; junction bases left unmatched: 6.

The V and J genes are TRBV7-9 and TRBJ2-1, with 8 bases lining up with TRBD2. V shed 9 bases and J 4 bases; nucleotides not matched to a gene: 11. The germline V gene encodes CDR1 SEHNR and CDR2 FQNEAQ (reference sequence). This CDR3 comprises 15 residues. Written as DNA, the CDR3 is TGTGCCAGTAGTTCTCCCGGGAGGGAGTACAATGAGCAGTTCTTC. It codes for CASSSPGREYNEQFF. Full variable domain (outside the CDR3, taken from reference TRBV7-9 and TRBJ2-1): DTGVSQNPRHKITKRGQNVTFRCDPISEHNRLYWYRQTLGQGPEFLTYFQNEAQLEKSRLLSDRFSAERPKGSFSTLEIQRTEQGDSAMYLCASSSPGREYNEQFFGPGTRLTVL.

This chain links TRBV28 with TRBJ2-7; D is ambiguous. Germline V gene data show CDR1 as MDHEN and CDR2 as SYDVKM. Trimming shortened V by 2 bases and J by 0 bases, and 8 bases separated the two germline ends. This CDR3 comprises 14 residues. The CDR3 loop is CASSLRANSYEQYF. The CDR3 DNA follows: TGTGCCAGCAGTTTACGGGCCAACTCCTACGAGCAGTACTTC.

This clonotype is a singleton in its sample. V usage is TRBV27 and J usage is TRBJ2-1; TRBD2 aligns across 9 bases. This CDR3 is built from 17 residues. The J segment lost 7 bases and the V segment lost 3 bases, leaving 13 bases of the junction unmatched. Germline V gene data show CDR1 as MNHEY and CDR2 as SMNVEV (reference sequence). The CDR3 is CASSLALASGVVNEQFF. CDR3 DNA: TGTGCCAGCAGTTTGGCCCTGGCTAGCGGGGTAGTGAATGAGCAGTTCTTC.